The 18 T cell receptor beta chains presented below share a single source sample, sequenced in a study of blood T cell repertoires in COVID-19. The table came from immunoSEQ multiplex PCR; TCRdb's copy has only in-frame clones and leaves some out. The table records about 220,000 clones, roughly 84% of them present only once. Sequencing input: peripheral blood. These receptors came from a man aged 50-59 years who had recovered from COVID-19.

A remark on this clone: In the same sample, other DNA sequences code for this CDR3. V and J are TRBV7-2 and TRBJ2-6; D is possibly TRBD2 (6 bases). Deletions cut 6 bases from V and 3 bases from J, with 9 bases between. CDR1 and CDR2 from the germline V gene are SGHTA and FQGNSA. The CDR3 is made up of 14 amino acids. The CDR3 loop is CASSSGDGANVLTF. For the CDR3, the DNA is TGTGCCAGCAGTTCGGGGGATGGGGCCAACGTCCTGACTTTC.

This clone was observed a single time. The rearrangement joins TRBV7-2 to TRBJ1-5, with D perhaps TRBD1 (5 bases). The germline V gene encodes CDR1 SGHTA and CDR2 FQGNSA. V gave up 5 bases and J gave up 6 bases, with 11 bases separating them. The CDR3 loop spans 13 amino acids. The CDR3 reads CASSRQISQPQHF. The CDR3 DNA reads TGTGCCAGCAGCAGACAGATATCTCAGCCCCAGCATTTT.

This clone was detected many times. Other DNA sequences in the same sample also yield this CDR3. V and J are TRBV2 and TRBJ1-1; TRBD1 might be the D (6 bases). Trimming shortened V by 6 bases and J by 0 bases, and 11 bases separated the two germline ends. The germline V gene encodes CDR1 SNHLY and CDR2 FYNNEI. The CDR3 contains 14 residues. CDR3 sequence: CASSRGLMNTEAFF. CDR3 sequence (DNA): TGTGCCAGCAGCAGGGGTTTAATGAACACTGAAGCTTTCTTT.

The sample holds a few counts of this clone. This chain uses TRBV6-5 with TRBJ1-2, with 8 positions matching TRBD1. V shed 0 bases, J shed 0 bases, and the junction held 3 bases outside the gene matches. The CDR3 extends over 16 amino acids. Germline loops: CDR1 MNHEY, CDR2 SVGAGI. The CDR3 reads CASSYSGTGPNYGYTF. Here the CDR3 DNA reads TGTGCCAGCAGTTACTCCGGGACAGGACCTAACTATGGCTACACCTTC.

The chain employs TRBV27 and TRBJ2-1, with 11 bases identical to TRBD2. CDR3 length: 15 amino acids. V dropped 5 bases and J dropped 5; count of bases not matched to a gene: 5. Germline CDR1 and CDR2: MNHEY and SMNVEV (reference sequence). The CDR3 nucleotides are TGTGCCAGCAGTCCCGGGACTAGCGGTAACAATGAGCAGTTCTTC. It yields the protein CASSPGTSGNNEQFF.

This chain links TRBV5-1 with TRBJ1-2, with D possibly TRBD1 on 6 matching bases. The CDR3 has 16 amino acids. The V gene lost 4 bases and the J gene lost 5 bases, with 21 bases spanning the gap. Per germline, CDR1 SGHRS and CDR2 YFSETQ. CDR3 nucleotides: TGCGCCAGCAGCCCCGGAGGGGGGGCGCAAGGATATGGCTACACCTTC. This codes for CASSPGGGAQGYGYTF.

The rearrangement links TRBV14 to TRBJ1-2; tentative D call: TRBD1 (5 bases). The CDR3 contains 16 residues. Germline V lookup: CDR1 SGHDN, CDR2 FVKESK. Trimming shortened V by 1 base and J by 1 base, and 13 bases separated the two germline ends. CDR3: CASSQVGDSHNYGYTF. The CDR3 coding sequence is TGTGCCAGCAGCCAAGTTGGAGACAGTCATAACTATGGCTACACCTTC.

This chain links TRBV7-2 with TRBJ1-4; D is unresolved. The CDR3 loop spans 14 amino acids. V was trimmed by 5 bases and J by 4 bases, leaving 11 bases between them. Germline lookup yields CDR1 SGHTA and CDR2 FQGNSA. In DNA, the CDR3 is TGTGCCAGCAGCCGGAGGTTTGGTAATGAAAAACTGTTTTTT. Its translation: CASSRRFGNEKLFF.

V and J are TRBV2 and TRBJ2-5, with D possibly being TRBD2 (5 bases). The CDR3 loop spans 12 amino acids. V dropped 5 bases and J dropped 4 bases, with 8 bases sitting between them. CDR1 SNHLY and CDR2 FYNNEI come from the germline V gene. The CDR3: CASSRSAETQYF. CDR3 DNA: TGTGCCAGCAGTCGTAGCGCAGAGACCCAGTACTTC.

The chain links TRBV6-2 or TRBV6-3 to TRBJ1-1, with 7 nucleotides matching TRBD1. Per germline, CDR1 MNHEY and CDR2 SVGEGT. Trimming cost V 6 bases and J 0 bases; bases outside gene matches: 4. The CDR3 is made up of 14 amino acids. CDR3 sequence: CASSRQGLNTEAFF. The CDR3 DNA reads as TGTGCCAGCAGCCGACAGGGACTGAACACTGAAGCTTTCTTT.

As concerns this clone: This same CDR3 is encoded by further DNA sequences in the sample. V is TRBV6-5 and J is TRBJ2-2, with 11 bases aligning to TRBD1. Germline V gene sequence: CDR1 MNHEY, CDR2 SVGAGI. Trimming removed 6 bases from V and 0 bases from J; junction bases left unmatched: 0. The CDR3 runs to 15 residues. CDR3 sequence (DNA): TGTGCCAGCAGGGGACAGGGGGCGAACACCGGGGAGCTGTTTTTT. Protein sequence: CASRGQGANTGELFF.

This sequence joins TRBV3-1 (or the pseudogene TRBV3-2) and TRBJ1-2; D is unclear. The CDR3 is 14 residues long. With 1 base removed from V and 5 bases from J, the gap between germline ends came to 11 bases. Germline CDR1 LGHDT, CDR2 YNNKEL (reference sequence). In nucleotides, the CDR3 is TGTGCCAGCAGCCAAGGCCATGGAGCTTATGGCTACACCTTC. Amino acids: CASSQGHGAYGYTF.

J is TRBJ1-6 and V is TRBV18; 7 nucleotides line up with TRBD1. Germline lookup yields CDR1 KGHSH and CDR2 LQKENI. This CDR3 spans 15 amino acids. V lost 4 bases to trimming and J lost 0 bases; unmatched junction nucleotides: 0. In DNA, the CDR3 is TGTGCCAGCTCACGGGACAGCTCCTATAATTCACCCCTCCACTTT. Residues: CASSRDSSYNSPLHF.

The V and J genes are TRBV6-5 and TRBJ1-1, with a tentative D call TRBD1 (6 bases). CDR3 length: 14 residues. The germline gives CDR1 MNHEY, CDR2 SVGAGI. Trimming left V 2 bases short and J 6 bases short, with 13 bases between. The CDR3: CASSYDRSRPEAFF. The DNA of the CDR3 is TGTGCCAGCAGTTACGACAGGTCGCGGCCTGAAGCTTTCTTT.

This chain uses TRBV20-1 with TRBJ2-3; D is undetermined. Germline V lookup: CDR1 DFQATT, CDR2 SNEGSKA (reference sequence). Trimming took 4 bases from V and 6 from J, leaving 8 bases between them. This CDR3 is 11 amino acids long. The CDR3 protein is CSANERDTQYF. The CDR3, as DNA: TGCAGTGCTAACGAACGGGATACGCAGTATTTT.

The rearrangement links TRBV27 to TRBJ1-5; TRBD1 is a possible D gene (6 bases). CDR1 is MNHEY and CDR2 is SMNVEV in the germline V gene (reference sequence). The V gene lost 0 bases and the J gene lost 7 bases, with 13 bases spanning the gap. This CDR3 comprises 15 residues. CDR3 sequence reads: CASSLSPTGSQPQHF. The CDR3 DNA reads as TGTGCCAGCAGTTTATCCCCTACAGGGTCCCAGCCCCAGCATTTT.

The CDR3 spells CASRSLLSETQYF. The CDR3 DNA reads as TGTGCCAGCAGATCCCTACTGAGCGAGACCCAGTACTTC. V and J are TRBV28 and TRBJ2-5; D uncertain. This CDR3 contains 13 residues. Trimming removed 6 bases from V and 5 bases from J, with 13 bases in between. From germline, CDR1 is MDHEN and CDR2 SYDVKM.

The chain links TRBV27 to TRBJ1-2; TRBD1 aligns across 8 bases. Germline assignment: CDR1 MNHEY and CDR2 SMNVEV (reference sequence). V dropped 6 bases and J dropped 4; count of bases not matched to a gene: 10. This CDR3 has 15 residues. In nucleotides, the CDR3 is TGTGCCAGCAGACCCGGACAGGGTCTAGGCTATGGCTACACCTTC. Translated, it gives CASRPGQGLGYGYTF.